The 8 T cell receptor beta chains below were found in one sample sequenced in a study of blood T cell repertoires in COVID-19. Method: immunoSEQ multiplex PCR; TCRdb's copy keeps in-frame clones and lacks some. The sample contains roughly 13,000 clones, 70% to 85% of which appear only once. The sample was peripheral blood. These receptors came from a woman aged 50 to 60 with active or convalescent COVID-19.

This chain uses TRBV3-1 (or the pseudogene TRBV3-2) with TRBJ2-3, with D unresolved. The CDR3 has 16 residues. V dropped 5 bases and J dropped 1 base, with 16 bases sitting between them. The germline CDR1 and CDR2 sequences are LGHDT and YNNKEL (reference sequence). CDR3 in amino acids: CASSSAFRVRTDTQYF. CDR3 nucleotides: TGTGCCAGCAGCTCAGCTTTCCGGGTCCGCACAGATACGCAGTATTTT.

The chain uses TRBV7-9 and TRBJ2-1; D unclear. CDR3 length: 13 residues. Trimming took off 2 bases at V and 6 bases at J, with 8 bases between the two ends. Germline CDR1 SEHNR, CDR2 FQNEAQ (reference sequence). CDR3 protein: CASSLFRANEQFF. The DNA of the CDR3 is TGTGCCAGCAGCTTATTTAGAGCCAATGAGCAGTTCTTC.

This clone was detected once. The chain is built from TRBV5-8 and TRBJ2-3; maybe TRBD2 (6 bases). Germline values: CDR1 SGHTS, CDR2 YDEGEE. CDR3 length: 14 residues. V shed 2 bases and J shed 6 bases, with 13 bases lying between them. CDR3 sequence: CASSFTRGVDTQYF. The CDR3 DNA reads TGTGCCAGCAGCTTTACGCGGGGAGTGGATACGCAGTATTTT.

The chain uses TRBV18 and TRBJ2-3; 7 bases match TRBD2. Looked up from germline, CDR1 is KGHSH and CDR2 is LQKENI. The CDR3 extends over 16 amino acids. V shed 2 bases, J shed 1 base, and the junction held 6 bases outside the gene matches. CDR3 nucleotide sequence: TGTGCCAGCTCACCAGTAATCCTAGCGGGCACAGATACGCAGTATTTT. Protein: CASSPVILAGTDTQYF.

This chain uses TRBV5-6 with TRBJ2-7, with TRBD1 matching over 9 bases. The CDR3 runs to 15 residues. Trimming at V came to 4 bases and at J to 3 bases, leaving 8 bases not matched to a gene. CDR1 is SGHDT and CDR2 is YYEEEE in the germline V gene. The CDR3 sequence: CASSAAGTGNYEQYF. DNA for the CDR3: TGTGCCAGCAGCGCCGCCGGGACAGGGAACTACGAGCAGTACTTC.

The rearrangement links TRBV28 to TRBJ1-2, with D unresolved. The germline V gene has CDR1 MDHEN and CDR2 SYDVKM. The CDR3 loop spans 16 amino acids. V lost 6 bases to trimming and J lost 1 base, with 18 bases between them. The CDR3 bases are TGTGCCAGCAGCACTACTTGGACTGAACTTAACTATGGCTACACCTTC. As protein: CASSTTWTELNYGYTF.

The V call is TRBV7-8, the J call TRBJ1-2; the D gene is possibly TRBD1 (5 bases). The germline V gene encodes CDR1 SGHVS and CDR2 FQNEAQ. Trimming stripped 5 bases from V and 3 bases from J, with 16 bases between. This CDR3 comprises 15 residues. CDR3 nucleotide sequence: TGTGCCAGCAGCCAACGGGGGACGGCGGACTATGGCTACACCTTC. This codes for CASSQRGTADYGYTF.

This clone has just one count. The genes are TRBV10-3 and TRBJ2-3, with 7 bases matching TRBD2. V gave up 7 bases and J gave up 0 bases; unmatched junction bases: 10. CDR3 length equals 16 residues. Germline CDR1 and CDR2: ENHRY and SYGVKD. The CDR3 region has the DNA TGTGCCATCAACCCACTAGCGTCAACTAGCACAGATACGCAGTATTTT. Residues: CAINPLASTSTDTQYF.